These T cell receptor beta chains were read from a single sample in a study of Graves' ophthalmopathy and Graves' hyperthyroidism. From the multiplex PCR reads, TCRdb called clonotypes with MiXCR, one entry per CDR3 protein. The table records 900,000 to 1,200,000 distinct CDR3 sequences, roughly 35% of them present only once. Sequenced: peripheral blood or thyroid tissue (not recorded which). The source is an adult man with Graves' hyperthyroidism. Both conserved end residues are part of each CDR3. Each record gives: J gene, V gene, CDR3 protein.

j_gene: TRBJ1-5
v_gene: TRBV12-3/TRBV12-4
CDR3aa: CASSLSPTQPQHF

j_gene: TRBJ2-5
v_gene: TRBV9
CDR3aa: CASSVDTGLQETQYF

j_gene: TRBJ1-5
v_gene: TRBV2
CDR3aa: CASSPRTGGLNQPQHF

j_gene: .
v_gene: TRBV7-2
CDR3aa: CASSLGTSGWGTDTQYF

j_gene: TRBJ2-7
v_gene: TRBV5-1
CDR3aa: CASSTRDRVSYEQYF

j_gene: TRBJ2-7
v_gene: TRBV6-5
CDR3aa: CASSLGQGGSDEQYF

j_gene: TRBJ2-7
v_gene: TRBV15
CDR3aa: CATSKKGQGLYEQYF

j_gene: TRBJ1-5
v_gene: TRBV15
CDR3aa: CATSRETGFSNQPQHF

j_gene: TRBJ2-7
v_gene: TRBV5-1
CDR3aa: CASSFGLAAHEQYF

j_gene: TRBJ2-7
v_gene: TRBV12-3/TRBV12-4
CDR3aa: CASSWRGIQYF